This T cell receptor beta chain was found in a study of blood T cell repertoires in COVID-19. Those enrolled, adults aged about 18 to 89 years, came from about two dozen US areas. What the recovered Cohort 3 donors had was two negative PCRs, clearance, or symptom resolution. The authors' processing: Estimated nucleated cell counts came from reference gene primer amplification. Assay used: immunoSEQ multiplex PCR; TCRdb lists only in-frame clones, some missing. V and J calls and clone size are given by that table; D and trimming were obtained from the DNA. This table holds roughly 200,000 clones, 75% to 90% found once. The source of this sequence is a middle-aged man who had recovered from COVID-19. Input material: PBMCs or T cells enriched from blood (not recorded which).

This CDR3 is CSVRPGVNQPQHF. The CDR3 DNA follows: TGCAGCGTCCGGCCGGGGGTCAATCAGCCCCAGCATTTT. The rearrangement links TRBV29-1 to TRBJ1-5; tentatively, D is TRBD1 (5 bases). Trimming left V 6 bases short and J 3 bases short, with 12 bases between. Looked up from germline, CDR1 is SQVTM and CDR2 is ANQGSEA. CDR3 length equals 13 residues.